The entry below describes one TCR beta chain. Its antigen is unknown. Not enrolled were patients with uncontrolled infection, other autoimmune disease, pregnancy or lactation. The sample originates from a study of T cells in Graves' hyperthyroidism and ophthalmopathy. In the study overall: Peripheral blood samples were taken at initial diagnosis, prior to any treatment.

The CDR3 has 14 residues. Germline CDR1 is SGHRS and CDR2 is YFSETQ. V lost 5 bases to trimming and J lost 0 bases, with 11 bases between them. The source material, RNA transcripts, was used to amplify TCR beta CDR3 regions. When the TCR CDR3 underwent first-round RT-PCR, the HTBI primer set was used. From the multiplex PCR reads, TCRdb called clonotypes with MiXCR, one entry per CDR3 protein. The top ten hold 5.3% of the sample, which has about 420,000 distinct CDR3 sequences, roughly 15% seen once. Findings and limits, study-wide: Among clonotypes expanded in thyroid above 0.001, most were also found in blood. By a 13 V-J model, ophthalmopathy was set apart from stable hyperthyroidism.

The V and J genes are TRBV5-1 and TRBJ1-2; D ambiguous. This sequence originates from a woman aged 18-29 years with Graves' hyperthyroidism. Sequenced material: blood. CDR3 residues: CASRPDQTNYGYTF. CDR3 nucleotide sequence: TGCGCCAGCAGACCAGACCAGACTAACTATGGCTACACCTTC. The variable domain in full, completed from reference TRBV5-1 and TRBJ1-2, reads KAGVTQTPRYLIKTRGQQVTLSCSPISGHRSVSWYQQTPGQGLQFLFEYFSETQRNKGNFPGRFSGRQFSNSRSEMNVSTLELGDSALYLCASRPDQTNYGYTFGSGTRLTVV.